This T cell receptor beta chain was sequenced during a study of OX40 agonist ivuxolimab in advanced cancers. At the level of the study: Patients with hepatocellular carcinoma, melanoma, renal cell or head and neck cancer made up the dose-escalation patients. Treatment received earlier with anti-PD-1, anti-PD-L1 or anti-CTLA-4 agents was allowed, and over 35% had some. Regarding the study as a whole: Low levels of normalized T-cell clonal expansion also appeared in some nonresponders. Expanded peripheral T cells had an undetermined antigen specificity.

This CDR3 is 16 amino acids long. V was clipped by 3 bases and J by 0 bases; unmatched bases: 3. Germline V gene sequence: CDR1 KGHSH, CDR2 LQKENI. Measured with immunoSEQ multiplex PCR; TCRdb has only the in-frame clones, and not every one. The sample carries tens of thousands of clones, approximately 80% recorded once. Concerning this clone itself: Its antigen is not known.

The chain links TRBV18 to TRBJ1-1, with 11 nucleotides matching TRBD1. The source is an adult with an advanced solid tumor such as melanoma, head and neck, liver or kidney cancer. This specimen consisted of CD4+ or CD8+ T cells sorted from blood, obtained in a trial of the OX40 agonist ivuxolimab. The CDR3 reads CASSPGTGGMNTEAFF. CDR3 sequence (DNA): TGTGCCAGCTCACCGGGGACAGGGGGGATGAACACTGAAGCTTTCTTT.